The entry below gives a single T cell receptor (beta chain) sequence along with its context. The antigen it recognizes is unknown. Base qualities are not provided; no much larger clone lies one nucleotide away. From its cysteine to its phenylalanine, the CDR3 spans 15 amino acids. Only CDR3 DNA is held: 45 bases, read in frame from base 1. V ends up 6 bases short and J 4 bases short, with an unmatched junction base count of 8. The CDR1 and CDR2 encoded by the germline V gene are SNHLY and FYNNEI. The Qiagen DNeasy kit was used to extract genomic DNA both from unsorted PBMCs and from the negatively selected CD4+ and CD8+ fractions. Using primers that anneal to V and J segments, immunoSEQ multiplex PCR amplified the TCR beta CDR3 regions. A synthetic immune receptor repertoire was used to minimize amplification bias, and remaining bias was computationally removed after sequencing. As for the original processing: Custom Python scripts were used to quantify repertoire diversity as the Shannon entropy index. Unsorted, CD4+ and CD8+ repertoires were examined separately, except in combined analyses, for which CD4+ and CD8+ sequences were merged in silico. A clone was considered expanded if an increase in frequency of at least 2-fold after treatment relative to C1D1 was found, and a pseudocount of 0.5 was applied to clones undetected at baseline. Clones with 0 or 1 copy at C1D1 were classified as singleton clones, and clones with 2 or more copies were classified as non-singleton clones. Clones expanded in unsorted samples were labelled as CD4+, CD8+ or unknown by matching protein sequences in sorted samples from the same patient. Diversity changes from C1D1 to C4D1 were tested in paired samples using Wilcoxon tests. TCRdb carries this immuneACCESS record with in-frame sequences only. Its versions omit some clonotypes, under half of them owing to an unresolved V gene in the studies checked, with the rest unexplained. D and trimming come from the DNA, and the V and J calls and clone size come from that table. The sample table records about 100,000 clones; about 89% of these occur just once. The leading ten clones occupy about 6.1% of the sample.

Sample time point, as interpreted from the label and publication: cycle 2 day 1 (C2D1) of nivolumab. Every trial patient had relapsed after autologous stem cell transplantation, and cohorts A, B and C differed in prior brentuximab vedotin exposure. The trial cohort included 45 to 65 patients with relapsed/refractory classical Hodgkin lymphoma, and each patient had a best overall response of complete response, partial response or progressive disease. Single-agent nivolumab was administered to trial patients in the multi-cohort phase II CheckMate 205 trial. An independent review committee assessed best overall response using the 2007 International Working Group response criteria. PBMCs from the trial were collected at three points: immediately before nivolumab initiation (C1D1), and during therapy at cycle 2 day 1 and cycle 4 day 1. Peripheral blood was collected in 8 mL Vacutainer Cell Preparation Tubes, from which PBMCs were isolated by centrifugation and then cryopreserved.

This entry is derived from a study of PD-1 blockade in classical Hodgkin lymphoma (TCRdb year 2020). Looking at the study overall: Nivolumab dosing was 3 mg/kg intravenously every 2 weeks, continuing until either disease progression or unacceptable toxicity. The study used TCR beta sequencing and CyTOF to define a peripheral blood immune signature of response to PD-1 blockade in classical Hodgkin lymphoma. Summary of the overall study and its limitations: The study covered only a single clinical trial cohort, and the causes of the repertoire differences, possibly disease activity or prior therapy, were still not defined. Patients starting nivolumab less than 1 year after ASCT had lower diversity and were excluded from later analyses to avoid confounding by immune reconstitution. Among trial patients, those achieving complete response had baseline diversity similar to that of newly diagnosed patients, while diversity was significantly lower in partial responders and progressors. By C4D1, a significant rise was seen in CD4+ TCR diversity but not in CD8+ TCR diversity (p=0.0027 vs p=0.16), and the rise was most apparent among complete responders (p=0.02). Baseline TCR diversity was reported to be lower in newly diagnosed patients than in healthy donors, and even lower in relapsed/refractory patients.

The clonotype originates from a human donor with classical Hodgkin lymphoma. The V gene is TRBV2 and the J gene is TRBJ2-2; 7 middle bases align to TRBD2. Sequenced material: peripheral blood mononuclear cells (PBMCs), taken before the second cycle of nivolumab. The DNA sequence is as follows: TGTGCCAGCAGATGGACTAGTTTTAGCACCGGGGAGCTGTTTTTT. Translated, it reads CASRWTSFSTGELFF.